This record covers a single TCR beta chain. The data belong to a study of follicular helper T cells after annual influenza vaccination. This CDR3 has 18 residues. Described time point: 2014-2015 season, pre-vaccination. No donor had influenza vaccine in the prior 6 months; all lived in the community. Donors with HIV/AIDS, active malignancy, immunomodulators or active illness were excluded. Cells are cTfh (non-naive CD4+CXCR5+PD-1+), split by ICOS and CD38 into double-positive or double-negative. The method was immunoSEQ multiplex PCR; TCRdb's version includes in-frame clones alone and lacks a portion of them. The table includes 2,700 or so clones, more than 60% detected once.

The TCR comes from an adult who received the influenza vaccine. The sequenced sample was CXCR5+ CD38- circulating T follicular helper cells from blood, obtained on the day of influenza vaccination. Subset here: circulating Tfh, non-naive CD4+CXCR5+PD-1+ (ICOS+CD38+ or ICOS-CD38-). The chain carries TRBV1 and TRBJ2-6. TRBV1 is described as a pseudogene. CDR3 nucleotide sequence: TGCACCAGCAGACTTAGATGTTGTGCACAAAGTCGGGCCAACGTCCTGACTTTC. Its translation: CTSRLRCCAQSRANVLTF.